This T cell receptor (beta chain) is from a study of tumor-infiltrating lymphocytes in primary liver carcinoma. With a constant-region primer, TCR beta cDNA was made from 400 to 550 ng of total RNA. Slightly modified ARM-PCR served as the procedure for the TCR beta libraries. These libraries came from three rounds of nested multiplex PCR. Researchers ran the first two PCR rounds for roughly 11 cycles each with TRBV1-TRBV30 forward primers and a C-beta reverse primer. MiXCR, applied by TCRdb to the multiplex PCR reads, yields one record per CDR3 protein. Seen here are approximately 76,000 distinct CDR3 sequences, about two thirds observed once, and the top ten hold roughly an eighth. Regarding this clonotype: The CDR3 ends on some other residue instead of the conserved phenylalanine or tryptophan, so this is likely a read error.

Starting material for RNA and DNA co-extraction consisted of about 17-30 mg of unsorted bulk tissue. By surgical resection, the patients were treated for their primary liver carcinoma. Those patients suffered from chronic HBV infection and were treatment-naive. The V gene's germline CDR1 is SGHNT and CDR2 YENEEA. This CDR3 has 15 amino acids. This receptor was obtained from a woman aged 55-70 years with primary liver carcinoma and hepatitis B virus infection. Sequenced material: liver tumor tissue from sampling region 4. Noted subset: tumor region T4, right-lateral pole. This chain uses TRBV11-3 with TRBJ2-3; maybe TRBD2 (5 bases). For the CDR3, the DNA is TGTGCCAGCAACTTAGTGCCAGGAGGCACAGTTACGCAGTATTAT. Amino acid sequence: CASNLVPGGTVTQYY.